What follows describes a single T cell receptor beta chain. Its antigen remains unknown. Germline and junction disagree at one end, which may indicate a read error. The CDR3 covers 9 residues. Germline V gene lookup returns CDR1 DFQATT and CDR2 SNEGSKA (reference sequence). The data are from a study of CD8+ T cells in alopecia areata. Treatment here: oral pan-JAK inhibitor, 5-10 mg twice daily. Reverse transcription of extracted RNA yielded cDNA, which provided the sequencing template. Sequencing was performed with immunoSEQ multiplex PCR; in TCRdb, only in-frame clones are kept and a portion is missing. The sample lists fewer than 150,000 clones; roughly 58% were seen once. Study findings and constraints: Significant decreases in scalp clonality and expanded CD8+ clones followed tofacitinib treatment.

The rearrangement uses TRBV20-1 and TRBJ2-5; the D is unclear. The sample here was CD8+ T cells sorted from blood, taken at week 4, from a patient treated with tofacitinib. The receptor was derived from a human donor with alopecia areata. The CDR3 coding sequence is TGCAGTGCTGGAGAGACCCAGTACTTC. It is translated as CSAGETQYF.